The source of this T cell receptor beta chain is a study of sequential checkpoint blockade in melanoma. Treatment in this sample: randomized to nivolumab then ipilimumab (arm A) or the reverse (arm B). CDR1 SEHNR and CDR2 FQNEAQ come from the germline V gene (reference sequence). Trimming at V came to 5 bases and at J to 5 bases, leaving 6 bases not matched to a gene. CDR3 length equals 14 residues. Some clones are missing from TCRdb's copy, which holds only in-frame ones; the method was immunoSEQ multiplex PCR. The sample comprises approximately 22,000 clones, 65% to 75% of which are singletons, and 19% rests with the top ten.

The sequenced sample was CD8+ T cells sorted from blood (inferred from file names), obtained from a patient given nivolumab and ipilimumab in sequence. This clonotype was obtained from a human donor with melanoma. The chain joins TRBV7-9 to TRBJ2-5; TRBD1 matches 9 bases. The CDR3 bases are TGTGCCAGCAGCGGCCGGGACAGGGTTGAGACCCAGTACTTC. Translation gives CASSGRDRVETQYF.